These 7 T cell receptor beta chains were all obtained from the same sample, sequenced in a study of blood T cell repertoires in COVID-19. The repertoire was sequenced with immunoSEQ multiplex PCR; TCRdb's copy has only in-frame clones and lacks some. The table shows some 54,000 clones, with roughly four fifths occurring only once. The specimen was peripheral blood. The source is a woman aged 60-70 years with acute or convalescent COVID-19.

The genes are TRBV5-1 and TRBJ1-2; a possible D gene is TRBD1 (5 bases). Germline lookup yields CDR1 SGHRS and CDR2 YFSETQ. The ends were cut back, 0 bases at V and 2 bases at J, with 14 bases in the middle. This CDR3 spans 16 amino acids. The CDR3 is CASSLAGGAGNYGYTF. Here the CDR3 DNA reads TGCGCCAGCAGCTTGGCCGGTGGGGCGGGAAACTATGGCTACACCTTC.

This sequence joins TRBV13 and TRBJ2-1, with 10 positions matching TRBD2. Germline-derived CDR1 and CDR2 are PRHDT and FYEKMQ (reference sequence). V was pared by 5 bases and J by 8 bases, with 9 bases of the junction left unmatched. The CDR3 has 15 residues. The CDR3 DNA follows: TGTGCCAGCAGCCCCGGAGCGGGGGGGCGGGATGAGCAGTTCTTC. Amino acids: CASSPGAGGRDEQFF.

The rearrangement joins TRBV11-3 to TRBJ2-7, with D possibly TRBD2 on 5 matching bases. V was shortened by 5 bases and J by 1 base, with 9 bases between the two germline ends. Germline V gives CDR1 SGHNT, CDR2 YENEEA. This CDR3 is 13 amino acids long. CDR3 sequence (DNA): TGTGCCAGCAGCCCCAGCGGTTCCTACGAGCAGTACTTC. This codes for CASSPSGSYEQYF.

The V and J genes are TRBV6-1 and TRBJ2-5, with 10 bases fitting TRBD2. Trimming cost V 2 bases and J 7 bases; bases outside gene matches: 13. This CDR3 spans 17 amino acids. Germline V CDR1 and CDR2: MNHNS, SASEGT. The CDR3 loop is CASSEIGSGGSLGTQYF. CDR3 DNA: TGTGCCAGCAGTGAAATTGGTAGCGGGGGGTCTTTGGGGACCCAGTACTTC.

The chain is built from TRBV5-1 and TRBJ2-1; 7 positions match TRBD2. CDR1 is SGHRS and CDR2 is YFSETQ in the germline V gene. The ends lost 5 bases at V and 5 bases at J; junction bases unmatched: 10. CDR3 length equals 15 residues. The CDR3 region has the DNA TGCGCCAGCAGGATCAGCGGGACGGAGAACAATGAGCAGTTCTTC. Translation gives CASRISGTENNEQFF.

V gene TRBV30 combines with J gene TRBJ1-6; TRBD1 matches 7 bases. This CDR3 region has 20 residues. V was pared by 0 bases and J by 7 bases, with 21 bases of the junction left unmatched. The germline gives CDR1 GTSNPN, CDR2 SVGIG (reference sequence). In DNA, the CDR3 is TGTGCCTGGAGTGTACCCCTGGAGGTGACATGGGACAGAGTAAATTCACCCCTCCACTTT. Its translation: CAWSVPLEVTWDRVNSPLHF.

The chain links TRBV20-1 to TRBJ2-1; possibly TRBD2 for D (5 bases). This CDR3 has 15 amino acids. Germline assignment: CDR1 DFQATT and CDR2 SNEGSKA (reference sequence). V gave up 5 bases and J gave up 0 bases, with 14 bases separating them. The CDR3 region is CSACDPAVSYNEQFF. CDR3 bases: TGCAGTGCTTGTGACCCAGCGGTCTCCTACAATGAGCAGTTCTTC.